The source of this T cell receptor (beta chain) is a study of OX40 agonist ivuxolimab in advanced cancers. CDR1 and CDR2 from the germline V gene are KGHSH and LQKENI. This CDR3 contains 12 residues. V was pared by 3 bases and J by 6 bases, with 7 bases between. TCRdb's table, derived via immunoSEQ multiplex PCR, lists solely in-frame clones and lacks some. The sample carries 58,000 or so clones, less than 85% recorded once. The TCR sequence derives from an adult with an advanced solid tumor such as melanoma, head and neck, liver or kidney cancer. The rearrangement links TRBV18 to TRBJ2-3; D unclear. The source material was CD4+ or CD8+ T cells sorted from blood, sampled in a trial of the OX40 agonist ivuxolimab. In DNA, the CDR3 is TGTGCCAGCTCACCCTTGGTTGATACGCAGTATTTT. Its protein product is CASSPLVDTQYF.